The 18 T cell receptor beta chains given below trace back to one sample, sequenced in a study of blood T cell repertoires in COVID-19. Assay used: immunoSEQ multiplex PCR; TCRdb lists only in-frame clones, some missing. The sample lists over 70,000 clones; 85% to 90% were seen once. Sequencing input: peripheral blood. These receptors were obtained from a woman older than 75 with active or convalescent COVID-19.

The rearrangement uses TRBV28 and TRBJ1-5; 12 positions match TRBD1. V was pared by 5 bases and J by 1 base, with 9 bases of the junction left unmatched. CDR1 and CDR2 from the germline V gene are MDHEN and SYDVKM. The CDR3 consists of 18 residues. CDR3 sequence: CASSLPGQGAYSNQPQHF. In nucleotides, the CDR3 is TGTGCCAGCAGTCTACCGGGACAGGGGGCATACAGCAATCAGCCCCAGCATTTT.

This chain connects TRBV3-1 (or the pseudogene TRBV3-2) to TRBJ1-3; no clear D. The CDR3 is 16 residues long. The V gene's germline CDR1 is LGHDT and CDR2 YNNKEL (reference sequence). The V gene lost 2 bases and the J gene lost 0 bases, with 11 bases spanning the gap. The CDR3 coding sequence is TGTGCCAGCAGCCAAAAGCTGACGGGCTCTGGAAACACCATATATTTT. This translates into CASSQKLTGSGNTIYF.

This chain links TRBV30 with TRBJ2-1; TRBD2 might be the D (7 bases). V lost 0 bases, J lost 14 bases, and 14 bases lay in between. CDR3 length: 12 residues. Germline V gene data show CDR1 as GTSNPN and CDR2 as SVGIG (reference sequence). The CDR3 DNA reads TGTGCCTGGAGTGTTGGGCGGGGGCAGGAGTTCTTC. Translation gives CAWSVGRGQEFF. Full variable domain (remainder filled in from reference TRBV30 and TRBJ2-1): SQTIHQWPATLVQPVGSPLSLECTVEGTSNPNLYWYRQAAGRGLQLLFYSVGIGQISSEVPQNLSASRPQDRQFILSSKKLLLSDSGFYLCAWSVGRGQEFFGPGTRLTVL.

This chain links TRBV6-5 with TRBJ1-1, with 7 bases that match TRBD1. The junction had 2 bases not matched to a gene; V was cut back by 7 bases and J by 3 bases. Germline CDR1 MNHEY, CDR2 SVGAGI. The CDR3 totals 12 residues. The CDR3 DNA sequence: TGTGCCAGCAAAGGGGGCTACACTGAAGCTTTCTTT. As protein: CASKGGYTEAFF.

This clone has a single count. CDR3 DNA sequence: TGTGCCAGCAGTCCGAACCCCAGACTAGCGGGGCCCTCCTACAATGAGCAGTTCTTC. Translating it yields CASSPNPRLAGPSYNEQFF. This chain connects TRBV28 to TRBJ2-1, with TRBD2 matching 11 bases. The CDR3 loop spans 19 amino acids. Germline assignment: CDR1 MDHEN and CDR2 SYDVKM. Trimming took 5 bases from V and 0 from J; bases not matched to a gene: 12.

V is TRBV18 and J is TRBJ2-4, with 8 bases matching TRBD1. J gave up 7 bases and V 0 bases, and 2 bases lay outside the gene matches. This CDR3 comprises 14 residues. The germline V gene encodes CDR1 KGHSH and CDR2 LQKENI. The CDR3 DNA is TGTGCCAGCTCACCACCCCAGGGGGCCAACATTCAGTACTTC. It yields the protein CASSPPQGANIQYF.

The chain is built from TRBV7-2 and TRBJ1-3; 7 bases line up with TRBD1. The CDR3 is made up of 16 amino acids. CDR1 and CDR2 (germline): SGHTA, FQGNSA. J was trimmed by 1 base and V by 3 bases; bases with no gene match: 6. The CDR3 spells CASSLRQGFSGNTIYF. The CDR3 DNA is TGTGCCAGCAGCTTGCGACAGGGCTTTTCTGGAAACACCATATATTTT.

This chain uses TRBV3-1 (or the pseudogene TRBV3-2) with TRBJ2-7, with D maybe TRBD1 (5 bases). In germline, CDR1 is LGHDT, CDR2 YNNKEL (reference sequence). V lost 6 bases, J lost 7 bases, and 13 bases lay in between. This CDR3 has 12 amino acids. The CDR3 reads CASSHPRGEQYF. The DNA of the CDR3 is TGTGCCAGCAGTCATCCAAGGGGTGAGCAGTACTTC.

The CDR3 DNA is TGTGCCAGCAGCCAGACGGTCGGGGGTGGTGAAAAACTGTTTTTT. Protein: CASSQTVGGGEKLFF. The chain couples TRBV3-1 (or the pseudogene TRBV3-2) to TRBJ1-4; D is possibly TRBD1 (5 bases). Trimming left V 3 bases short and J 7 bases short, with 15 bases between. Germline CDR1 LGHDT, CDR2 YNNKEL (reference sequence). This CDR3 contains 15 residues.

The chain combines TRBV2 with TRBJ2-7; 7 nucleotides agree with TRBD2. V shed 4 bases and J 3 bases; nucleotides not matched to a gene: 6. Looked up from germline, CDR1 is SNHLY and CDR2 is FYNNEI. This CDR3 has 14 amino acids. CDR3 residues: CASSAVTSSYEQYF. The CDR3, as DNA: TGTGCCAGCAGTGCCGTGACTAGCAGCTACGAGCAGTACTTC. The full variable domain, its missing parts supplied by reference TRBV2 and TRBJ2-7, is EPEVTQTPSHQVTQMGQEVILRCVPISNHLYFYWYRQILGQKVEFLVSFYNNEISEKSEIFDDQFSVERPDGSNFTLKIRSTKLEDSAMYFCASSAVTSSYEQYFGPGTRLTVT.

The chain uses TRBV12-3 or TRBV12-4 and TRBJ2-5; the D gene is possibly TRBD2 (5 bases). There are 13 residues in the CDR3. Trimming removed 7 bases at V and 5 bases at J, with 14 bases between. CDR3 region: CASTGGSGETQYF. DNA of the CDR3: TGTGCCAGCACTGGAGGTTCCGGGGAGACCCAGTACTTC.

The chain employs TRBV19 and TRBJ1-5, with TRBD1 matching 8 bases. Losses at the gene ends were 0 bases for V and 6 bases for J; bases not matched to a gene: 7. The CDR3 is made up of 16 amino acids. The germline V gene encodes CDR1 LNHDA and CDR2 SQIVND (reference sequence). The DNA for the CDR3 is TGTGCCAGTAGTATAGATGCGACAGGGGTGGGTCAGCCCCAGCATTTT. Translation: CASSIDATGVGQPQHF.

This rearrangement joins TRBV28 to TRBJ1-4; D is perhaps TRBD1 (5 bases). The CDR3 consists of 14 residues. CDR1 is MDHEN, CDR2 SYDVKM, per germline. Trimming stripped 5 bases from V and 7 bases from J, with 14 bases between. CDR3 nucleotide sequence: TGTGCCAGCAGTGGCCCGGGGGAGGGTGAAAAACTGTTTTTT. Residues: CASSGPGEGEKLFF. The entire variable domain, with the rest obtained from reference TRBV28 and TRBJ1-4, is as follows: DVKVTQSSRYLVKRTGEKVFLECVQDMDHENMFWYRQDPGLGLRLIYFSYDVKMKEKGDIPEGYSVSREKKERFSLILESASTNQTSMYLCASSGPGEGEKLFFGSGTQLSVL.

CDR3 bases: TGTGCCAGCAGTCCAGACAACAATGAGCAGTTCTTC. It specifies CASSPDNNEQFF. V gene TRBV12-3 or TRBV12-4 combines with J gene TRBJ2-1; no reliable D call. V gave up 5 bases and J gave up 5 bases, with 7 bases separating them. This CDR3 is 12 amino acids long.

This chain joins TRBV10-3 and TRBJ2-3; D call uncertain. The CDR3 spans 12 residues. V lost 8 bases and J 2 bases, leaving 8 bases between the germline ends. Germline V CDR1 and CDR2: ENHRY, SYGVKD. The CDR3 protein is CAIRTHTDTQYF. The DNA of the CDR3 is TGTGCCATCCGCACACACACAGATACGCAGTATTTT.

The J gene is TRBJ1-5, the V gene TRBV29-1; no reliable D call. V shed 7 bases and J shed 3 bases, with 13 bases lying between them. CDR3 length equals 13 residues. Germline V gene sequence: CDR1 SQVTM, CDR2 ANQGSEA. CDR3 amino acids: CSAQPGNNQPQHF. The CDR3 nucleotides read TGCAGCGCCCAGCCCGGGAACAATCAGCCCCAGCATTTT.

This sequence joins TRBV4-1 and TRBJ2-3; TRBD2 matches at 10 bases. The CDR3 length is 20 residues. The germline CDR1 and CDR2 sequences are MGHRA and YSYEKL. V lost 1 base, J lost 3 bases, and 16 bases stayed unmatched. The chain's CDR3 is CASSQGLAGALPSRTDTQYF. DNA of the CDR3: TGCGCCAGCAGCCAAGGGCTAGCGGGAGCACTACCTAGTCGAACAGATACGCAGTATTTT.

The chain links TRBV2 to TRBJ2-1; D not resolved. The germline V and J ends were trimmed by 8 bases and 0 bases, with 17 bases remaining between them. The V gene's germline CDR1 is SNHLY and CDR2 FYNNEI. The CDR3 is 16 residues long. The CDR3 DNA follows: TGTGCCAGCCGAGCGAAGGTGGCAAGCTCCTACAATGAGCAGTTCTTC. Translation gives CASRAKVASSYNEQFF.